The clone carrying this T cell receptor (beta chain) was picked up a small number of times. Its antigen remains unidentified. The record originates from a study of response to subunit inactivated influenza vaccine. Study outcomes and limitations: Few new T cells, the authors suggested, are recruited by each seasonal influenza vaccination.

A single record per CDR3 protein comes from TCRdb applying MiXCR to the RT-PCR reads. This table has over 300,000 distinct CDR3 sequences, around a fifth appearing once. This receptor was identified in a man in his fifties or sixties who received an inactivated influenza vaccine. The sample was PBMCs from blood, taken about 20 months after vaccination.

The CDR3 is CASSPPTGTRTDTQYF. As DNA, the CDR3 is TGTGCCAGCAGTCCACCCACCGGGACGCGCACAGATACGCAGTATTTT. This chain joins TRBV2 and TRBJ2-3; D could derive from TRBD1 or TRBD2 (5 bases each). The germline V and J ends were trimmed by 5 bases and 1 base, with 16 bases remaining between them. From germline, CDR1 is SNHLY and CDR2 FYNNEI. The CDR3 loop spans 16 amino acids.